This entry lists 13 T cell receptor beta chains sequenced from one sample in a study of metastatic and nonmetastatic thyroid tumors. Using MiXCR, TCRdb reanalyzed the PCR reads. The sample includes some 18,000 clones, roughly 23% of them seen just once. Every patient was untreated before thyroid surgery. Source material: tumor tissue. Source of these receptors: a male donor with papillary thyroid cancer or a benign thyroid nodule (not recorded which). Some clones in this sample may be carry-over from other donors' samples.

Of note for this clone: A much larger clone lies a single base off, so this may be a read error. This chain connects TRBV27 to TRBJ1-4; D gene unclear. This CDR3 has 15 amino acids. V was clipped by 4 bases and J by 8 bases, with 17 bases between them. CDR1 is MNHEY and CDR2 is SMNVEV in the germline V gene (reference sequence). The CDR3: CASSYSVQKREKLFF. CDR3 bases: TGTGCCAGCAGTTACTCGGTACAAAAACGGGAAAAACTGTTTTTT.

By share, this clone counts as medium-sized. V gene TRBV6-6 combines with J gene TRBJ2-2; tentatively, D is TRBD1 (5 bases). Germline V gene data show CDR1 as MNHNY and CDR2 as SVGAGI (reference sequence). The CDR3 loop spans 16 amino acids. The V end lost 2 bases, the J end lost 1 base, and 11 bases lay between the germline ends. Written as DNA, the CDR3 is TGTGCCAGCAGTTACGGGGCAGGGAAGAACACCGGGGAGCTGTTTTTT. Translation gives CASSYGAGKNTGELFF.

This clone has at least ten counts. The chain joins TRBV11-3 to TRBJ2-7; D not resolved. CDR1 is SGHNT and CDR2 is YENEEA in the germline V gene. The CDR3 loop spans 13 amino acids. The ends were cut back, 3 bases at V and 6 bases at J, with 12 bases in the middle. In nucleotides, the CDR3 is TGTGCCAGCAGCTTCTTACCGAGTGTCGAGCAGTACTTC. The encoded protein is CASSFLPSVEQYF.

This clone was observed a handful of times. The chain carries TRBV6-1 and TRBJ1-2; D gene unclear. Looked up from germline, CDR1 is MNHNS and CDR2 is SASEGT. The CDR3 runs 11 residues. The germline V and J ends were trimmed by 7 bases and 7 bases, with 10 bases remaining between them. CDR3 sequence (DNA): TGTGCCAGCAAGGGTGTCGGTGGCTACACCTTC. The encoded protein is CASKGVGGYTF.

This clone occurred many times. This clone may be a read error of a much larger clone one base away. Other DNA sequences in this specimen translate into the identical CDR3. The chain links TRBV4-1 to TRBJ2-3; D ambiguous. CDR3 length: 13 residues. CDR1 is MGHRA and CDR2 is YSYEKL in the germline V gene. Trimming took off 3 bases at V and 7 bases at J, with 11 bases between the two ends. The CDR3 bases are TGCGCCAGCAGCCATCCCGGGCTTAATACGCAGTATTTT. Protein product: CASSHPGLNTQYF.

In this sample, this clone turned up a few times. This sequence may be a read error, since a much larger clone differs from it by one base. The J gene is TRBJ2-1, the V gene TRBV11-2, with 9 bases lining up with TRBD1. Germline trimming cut 5 bases from V and 12 bases from J; bases unmatched to any gene: 14. The germline CDR1 and CDR2 sequences are SGHAT and FQNNGV. The length of the CDR3 is 15 residues. CDR3: CASSVGGQGRYGQFF. The CDR3 bases are TGTGCCAGCAGCGTAGGCGGACAGGGGAGGTATGGGCAGTTCTTC.

This clone was seen at least ten times. V gene TRBV6-4 combines with J gene TRBJ2-2; 8 bases line up with TRBD2. Germline trimming cut 2 bases from V and 4 bases from J; bases unmatched to any gene: 0. The CDR3 sequence is 14 residues long. Germline CDR1 is MRHNA and CDR2 is SNTAGT. CDR3 bases: TGTGCCAGCAGTGACGGGACTAGCACCGGGGAGCTGTTTTTT. Amino acids: CASSDGTSTGELFF.

The genes are TRBV28 and TRBJ2-2; D is undetermined. Between the trimmed V and J ends, which lost 3 bases and 6 bases, there was a span of 8 bases. The CDR3 is made up of 13 amino acids. Germline CDR1 and CDR2: MDHEN and SYDVKM. The CDR3 reads CASSLGLPGELFF. CDR3 in DNA: TGTGCCAGCAGTTTGGGGTTGCCCGGGGAGCTGTTTTTT.

This clone was seen many times. The rearrangement joins TRBV19 to TRBJ1-5; TRBD1 matches at 9 bases. The CDR3 is made up of 15 amino acids. Germline CDR1 LNHDA, CDR2 SQIVND (reference sequence). V lost 7 bases, J lost 6 bases, and 10 bases stayed unmatched. The CDR3: CASIGTGGLGQPQHF. For the CDR3, the DNA is TGTGCCAGTATCGGTACAGGGGGCTTAGGTCAGCCCCAGCATTTT.

This clone was detected many times. The chain joins TRBV19 to TRBJ1-1, with unresolved D. CDR3 size: 11 residues. V was cut by 6 bases and J by 2 bases, with 4 bases left in between. Germline V gene sequence: CDR1 LNHDA, CDR2 SQIVND (reference sequence). The CDR3 DNA reads TGTGCCAGTAGATACAACACTGAAGCTTTCTTT. This sequence encodes CASRYNTEAFF.

By its share, this clone is medium-sized. The J gene is TRBJ2-7, the V gene TRBV7-6; D remains unclear. The V and J ends lost 1 base and 2 bases respectively, with 9 bases between them. Germline CDR1 and CDR2: SGHVS and FNYEAQ. The CDR3 is 14 residues long. CDR3 sequence reads: CASSLDHSTYEQYF. The CDR3 DNA reads TGTGCCAGCAGCTTAGATCACAGCACCTACGAGCAGTACTTC.

The chain is built from TRBV5-1 and TRBJ2-7; 9 bases are shared with TRBD1. Trimming at V came to 1 base and at J to 6 bases, leaving 5 bases not matched to a gene. Germline CDR1 SGHRS, CDR2 YFSETQ. The CDR3 length is 14 residues. CDR3 bases: TGCGCCAGCAGCTTGAACACAGGGGGCTCCGAGCAGTACTTC. This encodes CASSLNTGGSEQYF.

This clone was seen more than once but under ten times. The chain combines TRBV6-1 with TRBJ1-2; D is possibly TRBD1 (5 bases). From germline, CDR1 is MNHNS and CDR2 SASEGT. CDR3 length: 13 residues. With 5 bases removed from V and 9 bases from J, the gap between germline ends came to 16 bases. The chain's CDR3 is CASSSTGGSCYTF. DNA of the CDR3: TGTGCCAGCAGTTCGACGGGGGGTTCTTGCTACACCTTC.